This T cell receptor (beta chain) was captured in a study of blood T cell repertoires in COVID-19. The wider study: T cells, B-cell-depleted T cells, or PBMCs provided the cDNA or gDNA that served as material.

Authors' processing steps: Scientists estimated how many nucleated cells there were by amplifying reference gene primers. The method was immunoSEQ multiplex PCR; TCRdb's version includes in-frame clones alone and lacks a portion of them. V, J and clone size reflect that table, while D and trimming were determined from the DNA. Of about 190,000 clones in the sample, around 85% were seen once. V lost 3 bases, J lost 7 bases, and 18 bases lay in between. The germline V gene encodes CDR1 LGHDT and CDR2 YNNKEL (reference sequence). This CDR3 comprises 15 residues. The TCR sequence derives from a woman aged 30 to 39 who had recovered from COVID-19. This chain links TRBV3-1 (or the pseudogene TRBV3-2) with TRBJ1-2, with no clear D. Sequenced input: PBMCs or T cells enriched from blood (not recorded which). The CDR3 is CASSQDRNELGGYTF. The CDR3 region has the DNA TGTGCCAGCAGCCAGGATAGGAATGAACTAGGTGGCTACACCTTC.